Below are 17 T cell receptor beta chains sequenced from a single sample in a study of shared clonotypes between healthy human individuals. Generated by immunoSEQ multiplex PCR, the TCRdb table keeps only in-frame clones and is missing some. The table shows some 2,100,000 clones, with more than 90% occurring only once. Sequenced material: naive CD4+ T cells sorted from blood. Subset here: CD45RA+ positively selected. Receptors were obtained from a young man in good health.

The rearrangement links TRBV5-1 to TRBJ2-1; TRBD2 matches at 7 bases. CDR3 length equals 15 residues. V lost 0 bases to trimming and J lost 4 bases; unmatched junction nucleotides: 4. Germline V lookup: CDR1 SGHRS, CDR2 YFSETQ. CDR3 sequence reads: CASSLEGLNYNEQFF. In DNA form, the CDR3 reads TGCGCCAGCAGCTTGGAGGGACTAAATTACAATGAGCAGTTCTTC.

The genes are TRBV4-1 and TRBJ2-4; D may correspond to TRBD1 or TRBD2 (5 bases each). V lost 3 bases and J lost 8, with 35 bases in between. The CDR3 spans 21 residues. Germline CDR1 and CDR2: MGHRA and YSYEKL. The CDR3 loop is CASSQIAPSGRRTTLGDIQYF. CDR3 DNA sequence: TGCGCCAGCAGCCAGATTGCCCCATCGGGCAGGCGAACTACTCTGGGGGACATTCAGTACTTC.

This rearrangement joins TRBV6-5 to TRBJ2-1; D perhaps matches TRBD1 (6 bases). This CDR3 is 14 amino acids long. The V gene lost 8 bases and the J gene lost 2 bases, with 13 bases spanning the gap. CDR1 is MNHEY and CDR2 is SVGAGI in the germline V gene. CDR3 protein: CASRVGDTYNEQFF. In DNA form, the CDR3 reads TGTGCCAGCCGTGTGGGGGACACCTACAATGAGCAGTTCTTC.

The V gene is TRBV2, the J gene TRBJ2-2; 7 bases map to TRBD1. The junction had 6 bases not matched to a gene; V was cut back by 7 bases and J by 4 bases. CDR1 and CDR2 from the germline V gene are SNHLY and FYNNEI. The CDR3 runs to 14 residues. CDR3 DNA: TGTGCCAGCAATAGACAGGGCCCCACCGGGGAGCTGTTTTTT. Protein: CASNRQGPTGELFF.

This clone was seen more than once but under ten times. The gene calls are TRBV18 and TRBJ1-1; a possible D gene is TRBD1 (6 bases). Trimming stripped 6 bases from V and 1 base from J, with 9 bases between. The germline CDR1 and CDR2 sequences are KGHSH and LQKENI. The CDR3 contains 13 residues. In DNA, the CDR3 is TGTGCCAGCTCCGCAGGGGAGAACACTGAAGCTTTCTTT. Its translation is CASSAGENTEAFF.

This chain connects TRBV28 to TRBJ1-1; possible D gene TRBD1, 5 bases. This CDR3 spans 12 amino acids. Per the germline V gene, CDR1 is MDHEN and CDR2 is SYDVKM. The V and J ends lost 6 bases and 12 bases respectively, with 17 bases between them. The CDR3 DNA follows: TGTGCCAGCAGCTCCCCGGGACCCATCCCTTTCTTT. Translation gives CASSSPGPIPFF.

Written as DNA, the CDR3 is TGTGCCAGCAGCTTTGGTCCCTCCACAGAGTACTTC. Protein product: CASSFGPSTEYF. The J gene is TRBJ2-7, the V gene TRBV11-2; D is unresolved. V lost 3 bases and J 11 bases, leaving 14 bases between the germline ends. The CDR3 loop spans 12 amino acids. Per germline, CDR1 SGHAT and CDR2 FQNNGV.

The V and J genes are TRBV7-9 and TRBJ2-3; 8 bases align to TRBD2. The CDR3 has 14 residues. The germline V gene has CDR1 SEHNR and CDR2 FQNEAQ (reference sequence). Trimming removed 5 bases from V and 3 bases from J; junction bases left unmatched: 4. This CDR3 reads CASSPGLVTDTQYF. CDR3 coding DNA: TGTGCCAGCAGCCCGGGACTAGTTACAGATACGCAGTATTTT.

This chain links TRBV27 with TRBJ1-2; D is ambiguous. Trimming took 2 bases from V and 2 from J, leaving 18 bases between them. The germline V gene encodes CDR1 MNHEY and CDR2 SMNVEV (reference sequence). CDR3 size: 17 residues. CDR3 nucleotide sequence: TGTGCCAGCAGTTTAAGGAACCCTCAGGCGACCAACTATGGCTACACCTTC. Translated, it gives CASSLRNPQATNYGYTF.

The chain couples TRBV27 to TRBJ1-2; no reliable D call. This CDR3 is 12 amino acids long. Trimming stripped 5 bases from V and 2 bases from J, with 6 bases between. Germline V gene data show CDR1 as MNHEY and CDR2 as SMNVEV (reference sequence). CDR3 loop: CASSPKNYGYTF. Written as DNA, the CDR3 is TGTGCCAGCAGTCCGAAAAACTATGGCTACACCTTC.

This clone was counted once. The same CDR3 is also encoded by other DNA sequences in this sample. V is TRBV7-2 and J is TRBJ1-5; 7 bases align to TRBD1. V trimming: 4 bases; J trimming: 7 bases; junction bases outside the gene matches: 4. Germline V gene lookup returns CDR1 SGHTA and CDR2 FQGNSA. There are 13 residues in the CDR3. The CDR3 DNA follows: TGTGCCAGCAGCTATGACAGGGTACAGCCCCAGCATTTT. It is translated as CASSYDRVQPQHF.

V is TRBV5-4 and J is TRBJ1-3; D not certain. Germline CDR1 is SGHNT and CDR2 is YYREEE (reference sequence). V lost 5 bases and J lost 0, with 6 bases in between. This CDR3 spans 13 amino acids. CDR3 in amino acids: CASRRYSGNTIYF. The CDR3 DNA follows: TGTGCCAGCAGGAGGTACTCTGGAAACACCATATATTTT.

Concerning this clone: This CDR3 is also generated by other DNA sequences in the sample. The rearrangement links TRBV28 to TRBJ1-2; TRBD1 matches 8 bases. There are 14 residues in the CDR3. Germline V gives CDR1 MDHEN, CDR2 SYDVKM. The J segment lost 0 bases and the V segment lost 6 bases, leaving 3 bases of the junction unmatched. The CDR3 coding sequence is TGTGCCAGCAGCGGGACAGGAACTAACTATGGCTACACCTTC. Translation: CASSGTGTNYGYTF.

The V gene is TRBV5-1, the J gene TRBJ2-7, with D possibly TRBD1 on 6 matching bases. CDR1 and CDR2 from the germline V gene are SGHRS and YFSETQ. V was pared by 1 base and J by 0 bases, with 14 bases between. The CDR3 totals 16 residues. The CDR3 coding sequence is TGCGCCAGCAGCTTGAACCAGGGCAGGGGCTCCTACGAGCAGTACTTC. Translated: CASSLNQGRGSYEQYF. Using reference TRBV5-1 and TRBJ2-7 for the parts outside the CDR3, the full variable domain is KAGVTQTPRYLIKTRGQQVTLSCSPISGHRSVSWYQQTPGQGLQFLFEYFSETQRNKGNFPGRFSGRQFSNSRSEMNVSTLELGDSALYLCASSLNQGRGSYEQYFGPGTRLTVT.

The genes are TRBV10-3 and TRBJ1-1, with D maybe TRBD1 (5 bases). This CDR3 spans 13 amino acids. CDR1 is ENHRY and CDR2 is SYGVKD in the germline V gene. The germline V and J ends were trimmed by 7 bases and 6 bases, with 15 bases remaining between them. CDR3 loop: CAITRDELSEAFF. CDR3 nucleotides: TGTGCCATCACCCGGGACGAACTTTCTGAAGCTTTCTTT.

The V call is TRBV27, the J call TRBJ2-2; TRBD1 might be the D (6 bases). The CDR3 loop spans 13 amino acids. The germline CDR1 and CDR2 sequences are MNHEY and SMNVEV (reference sequence). V lost 3 bases and J lost 7, with 9 bases in between. The CDR3 nucleotides read TGTGCCAGCAGTTTTACAGGGTTCGGGGAGCTGTTTTTT. Encoded protein: CASSFTGFGELFF.

The chain combines TRBV7-9 with TRBJ1-2; 7 bases agree with TRBD1. After removal of 7 bases from V and 2 bases from J, the junction contained 13 bases not matched to a gene. The germline V gene encodes CDR1 SEHNR and CDR2 FQNEAQ (reference sequence). The CDR3 has 16 amino acids. This chain's CDR3 is CASTPPAGGTNYGYTF. In DNA, the CDR3 is TGTGCCAGCACCCCCCCGGCAGGGGGAACCAACTATGGCTACACCTTC.